This T cell receptor beta chain derives from a study of T cells in Graves' hyperthyroidism and ophthalmopathy. Stable hyperthyroidism: no ophthalmopathy progression over 18 months of follow-up. Extraction of PBMCs used 8.5 to 10 ml of fresh peripheral blood. The CDR3 is made up of 18 amino acids. Per germline, CDR1 MNHEY and CDR2 SMNVEV (reference sequence). V trimming: 3 bases; J trimming: 4 bases; junction bases outside the gene matches: 10. There were TCR beta CDR3 regions amplified from RNA transcripts. HTBI primers were the set used in a first-round RT-PCR of the TCR CDR3. TCRdb redid the calling of the multiplex PCR reads with MiXCR, one entry per CDR3 protein. This repertoire shows approximately 410,000 distinct CDR3 sequences, roughly 15% found once; its top ten account for around 5.3%. With respect to this clonotype: No antigen is known for it.

Study observations and caveats: Onset of ophthalmopathy came a median roughly 6.9 months after the model predicted it. Ophthalmopathy could be told apart from stable hyperthyroidism with a 13 V-J model.

The receptor's source is a woman aged 18-30 years with Graves' hyperthyroidism. Sequenced sample: blood. This sequence joins TRBV27 and TRBJ2-1, with 12 bases fitting TRBD2. DNA of the CDR3: TGTGCCAGCAGTTTTCTAGCCGGGACTAGCGGGTATTACAATGAGCAGTTCTTC. Translated: CASSFLAGTSGYYNEQFF.